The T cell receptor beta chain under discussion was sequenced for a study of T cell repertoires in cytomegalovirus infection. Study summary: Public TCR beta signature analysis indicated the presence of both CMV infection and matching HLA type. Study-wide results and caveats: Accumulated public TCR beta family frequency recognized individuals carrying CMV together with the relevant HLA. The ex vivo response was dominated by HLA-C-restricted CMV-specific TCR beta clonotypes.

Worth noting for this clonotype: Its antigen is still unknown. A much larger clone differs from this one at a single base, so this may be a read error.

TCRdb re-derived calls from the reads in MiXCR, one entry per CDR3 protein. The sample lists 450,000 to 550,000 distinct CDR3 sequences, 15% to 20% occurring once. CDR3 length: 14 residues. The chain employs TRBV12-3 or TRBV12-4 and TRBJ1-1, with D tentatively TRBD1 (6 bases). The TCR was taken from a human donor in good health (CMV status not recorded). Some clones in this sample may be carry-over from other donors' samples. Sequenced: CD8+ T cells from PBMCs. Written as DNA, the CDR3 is TGTGTCAGCACCCGACCAGGGGAGGTCACTGAAGCTTTCTTT. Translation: CVSTRPGEVTEAFF.